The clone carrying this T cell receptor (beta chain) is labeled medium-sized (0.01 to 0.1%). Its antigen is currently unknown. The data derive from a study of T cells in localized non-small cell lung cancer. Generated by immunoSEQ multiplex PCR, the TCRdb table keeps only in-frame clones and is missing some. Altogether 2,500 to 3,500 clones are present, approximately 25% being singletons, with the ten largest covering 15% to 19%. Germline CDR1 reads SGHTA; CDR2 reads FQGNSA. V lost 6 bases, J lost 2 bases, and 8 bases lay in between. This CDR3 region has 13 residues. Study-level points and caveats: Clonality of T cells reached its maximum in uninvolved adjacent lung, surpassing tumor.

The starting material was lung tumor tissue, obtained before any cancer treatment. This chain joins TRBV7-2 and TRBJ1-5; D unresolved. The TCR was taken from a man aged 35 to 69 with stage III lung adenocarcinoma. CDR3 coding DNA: TGTGCCAGCAGTCACAACGGCAATCAGCCCCAGCATTTT. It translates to CASSHNGNQPQHF.